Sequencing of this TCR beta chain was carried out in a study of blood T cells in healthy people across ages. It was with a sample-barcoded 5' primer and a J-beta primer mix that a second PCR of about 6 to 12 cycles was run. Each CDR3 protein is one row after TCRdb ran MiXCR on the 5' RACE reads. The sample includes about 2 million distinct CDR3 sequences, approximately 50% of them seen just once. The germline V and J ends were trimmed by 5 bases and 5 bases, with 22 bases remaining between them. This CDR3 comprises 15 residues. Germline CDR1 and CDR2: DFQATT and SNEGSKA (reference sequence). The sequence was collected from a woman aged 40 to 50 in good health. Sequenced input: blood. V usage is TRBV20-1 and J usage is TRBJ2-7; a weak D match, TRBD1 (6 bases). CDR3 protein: CSAPLVGRGKDEQYF. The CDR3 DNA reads TGCAGTGCTCCGCTAGTGGGCAGGGGTAAGGACGAGCAGTACTTC.